This T cell receptor (beta chain) was profiled in a study of blood T cell repertoires in COVID-19. Sequencing used immunoSEQ multiplex PCR; TCRdb keeps in-frame clones, though not all of them. The sample consists of around 56,000 clones, around 81% of them appearing once. CDR1 is SGHTA and CDR2 is FQGTGA in the germline V gene. With 5 bases removed from V and 5 bases from J, the gap between germline ends came to 19 bases. CDR3 length: 16 amino acids. The chain couples TRBV7-3 to TRBJ2-1; TRBD1 might be the D (6 bases). The clonotype was recovered from a man aged 55 to 70 with acute or convalescent COVID-19. The sample consisted of peripheral blood. CDR3 nucleotides: TGTGCCAGCAGCCTCACGGCCGGGGACATACACAATGAGCAGTTCTTC. This sequence encodes CASSLTAGDIHNEQFF. Filled out from reference TRBV7-3 and TRBJ2-1, the complete variable domain reads GAGVSQTPSNKVTEKGKYVELRCDPISGHTALYWYRQSLGQGPEFLIYFQGTGAADDSGLPNDRFFAVRPEGSVSTLKIQRTERGDSAVYLCASSLTAGDIHNEQFFGPGTRLTVL.